This TCR beta chain was observed in a study of response to subunit inactivated influenza vaccine listed by TCRdb under 2018. As for the study more broadly: To follow how T cells responded to a trivalent subunit inactivated influenza vaccine, the researchers relied on deep quantitative profiling of the T cell receptor repertoire.

This clonotype was recorded many times. The antigen it binds to is not known. Base qualities are not recorded, but no much larger clone differs from it by a single base. The intended sense of this specimen's time point label: around 45 days after influenza vaccine administration. Summary of the overall study and its limitations: According to the authors, only a limited number of new T cells may be recruited by each seasonal influenza vaccination.

The library was produced with RT-PCR. Sequenced using an Illumina HiSeq 2500. TCRdb reran the public reads through fastp at Q25 and MiXCR, keeping productive beta chains. Duplicate CDR3 protein sequences are folded into a single record with the most common DNA and genes. In this sample the table shows 500,000 to 600,000 distinct CDR3 sequences, under 15% of which occur a single time. Jointly, the top ten make up 13% of the sample. The input for sequencing was PBMCs from blood, taken roughly 46 days after vaccination. The clonotype was recovered from a man over 45 who received an inactivated influenza vaccine. Donor details come from another sample of the same person, matched by shared clones.

At the DNA level, the sequence is TGTGCCAGCAGCCGGGACAGGCTATACGAGCAGTACTTC. It specifies CASSRDRLYEQYF. The chain links TRBV6-1 with TRBJ2-7; TRBD1 fits 8 bases in the junction. There are 13 amino acids in the CDR3, from cysteine to phenylalanine inclusive. CDR3 DNA is the only sequence kept; it has 39 bases, read in frame from the first base. V is pruned by 6 bases and J by 4 bases, leaving 5 bases of the junction without a gene match. Reading the germline V gene gives CDR1 MNHNS and CDR2 SASEGT.